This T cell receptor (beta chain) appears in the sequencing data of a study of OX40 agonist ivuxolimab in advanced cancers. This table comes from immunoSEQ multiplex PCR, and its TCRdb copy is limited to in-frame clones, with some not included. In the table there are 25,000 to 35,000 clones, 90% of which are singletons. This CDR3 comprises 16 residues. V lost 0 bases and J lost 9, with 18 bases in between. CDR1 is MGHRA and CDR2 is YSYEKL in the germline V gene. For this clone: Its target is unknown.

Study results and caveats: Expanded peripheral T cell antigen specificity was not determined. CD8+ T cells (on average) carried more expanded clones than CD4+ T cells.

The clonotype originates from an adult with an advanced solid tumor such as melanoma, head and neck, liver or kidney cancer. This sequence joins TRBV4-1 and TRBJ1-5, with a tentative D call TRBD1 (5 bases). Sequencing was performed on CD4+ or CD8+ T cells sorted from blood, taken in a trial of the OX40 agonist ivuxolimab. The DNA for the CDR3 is TGCGCCAGCAGCCAAGATAAACAGGAACTATTAGGGCCCCAGCATTTT. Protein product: CASSQDKQELLGPQHF.